This TCR beta chain was captured in a study of blood T cell repertoires in COVID-19. Germline CDR1 is MNHEY and CDR2 is SVGAGI. V was pared by 2 bases and J by 3 bases, with 3 bases of the junction left unmatched. CDR3 size: 15 residues. Libraries were prepared by immunoSEQ multiplex PCR; TCRdb keeps only in-frame clonotypes and omits some of them. The sample lists hundreds of thousands of clones, around 80% occurring once. V is TRBV6-5 and J is TRBJ2-1, with 8 bases identical to TRBD1. The TCR sequence derives from a man in his forties who had been exposed to COVID-19. Sequencing was carried out using PBMCs or T cells enriched from blood (not recorded which). Here the CDR3 DNA reads TGTGCCAGCAGTTACGGCGGGACAGGCTACAATGAGCAGTTCTTC. Translation: CASSYGGTGYNEQFF.